The source of this T cell receptor (beta chain) is a study of blood T cells in healthy people across ages. The CDR3 covers 17 residues. J lost 6 bases, V lost 0 bases, and 6 bases had no gene match. CDR1 is SGHDT and CDR2 is YYEEEE in the germline V gene. With a J-beta primer mix and a sample-barcoded 5' primer, a second PCR ran about 7 to 12 cycles. Each CDR3 protein is one row after TCRdb ran MiXCR on the 5' RACE reads. Of 1.5 million to 2 million distinct CDR3 sequences in the sample, around 42% were seen once. Concerning this clonotype: The antigen remains unidentified.

Findings of the study overall: No conclusive comparison of naive versus antigen-experienced cells was possible with unsorted PBMCs.

This TCR derives from a human donor in good health. This rearrangement joins TRBV5-6 to TRBJ2-1; 13 nucleotides match TRBD2. Sequencing was carried out using blood. CDR3 nucleotide sequence: TGTGCCAGCAGCTTGGAACTAGCGGGGGGGCCGATCAATGAGCAGTTCTTC. This codes for CASSLELAGGPINEQFF.